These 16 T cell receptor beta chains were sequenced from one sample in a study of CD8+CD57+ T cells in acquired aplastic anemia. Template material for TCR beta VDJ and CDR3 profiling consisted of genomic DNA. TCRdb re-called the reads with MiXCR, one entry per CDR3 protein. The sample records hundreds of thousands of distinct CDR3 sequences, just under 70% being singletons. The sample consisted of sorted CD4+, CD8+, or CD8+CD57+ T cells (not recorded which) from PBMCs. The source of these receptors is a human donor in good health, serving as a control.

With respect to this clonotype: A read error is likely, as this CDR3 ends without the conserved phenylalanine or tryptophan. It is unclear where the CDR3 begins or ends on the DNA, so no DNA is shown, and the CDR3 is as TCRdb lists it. The chain's CDR3 is CASKARGSTDTQCFTL. J is TRBJ1-2 and V is TRBV2; the table's TRBD1 call for D was not verified on the DNA. The CDR3 adds up to 16 amino acids, both ends counted. Germline values: CDR1 SNHLY, CDR2 FYNNEI.

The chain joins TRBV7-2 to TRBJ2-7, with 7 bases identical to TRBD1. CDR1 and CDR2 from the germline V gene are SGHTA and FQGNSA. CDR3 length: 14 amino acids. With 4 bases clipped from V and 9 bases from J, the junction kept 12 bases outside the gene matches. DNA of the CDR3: TGTGCCAGCAGCTCACCGGGGACAGCGGTCGGGCAGTACTTC. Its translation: CASSSPGTAVGQYF.

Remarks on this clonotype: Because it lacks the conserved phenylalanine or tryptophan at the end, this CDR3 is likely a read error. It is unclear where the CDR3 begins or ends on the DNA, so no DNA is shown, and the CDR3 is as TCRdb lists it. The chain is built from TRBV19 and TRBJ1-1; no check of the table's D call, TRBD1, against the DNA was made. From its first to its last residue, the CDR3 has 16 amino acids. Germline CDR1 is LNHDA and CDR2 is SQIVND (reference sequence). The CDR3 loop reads CASSTDRSWFHPFADV.

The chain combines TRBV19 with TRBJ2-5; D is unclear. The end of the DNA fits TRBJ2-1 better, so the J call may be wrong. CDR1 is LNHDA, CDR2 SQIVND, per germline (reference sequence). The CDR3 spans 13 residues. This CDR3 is CASRGPGKLTQFF. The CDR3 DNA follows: TGTGCCAGCCGTGGACCAGGCAAGTTAACCCAGTTCTTC.

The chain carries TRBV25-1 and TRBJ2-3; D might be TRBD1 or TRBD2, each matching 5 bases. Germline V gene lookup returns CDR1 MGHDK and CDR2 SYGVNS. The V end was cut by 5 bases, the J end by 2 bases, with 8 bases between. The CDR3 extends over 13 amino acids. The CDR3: CASSRGPTDTQYF. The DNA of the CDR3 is TGTGCCAGCAGTAGGGGACCCACAGATACGCAGTATTTT.

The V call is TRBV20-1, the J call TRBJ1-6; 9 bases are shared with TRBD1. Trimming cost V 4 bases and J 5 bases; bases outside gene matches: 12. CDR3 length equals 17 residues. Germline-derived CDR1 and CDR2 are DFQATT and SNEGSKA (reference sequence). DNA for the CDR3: TGCAGTGCTAAAGACCCAGGACAGGGGTCGAATAATTCACCCCTCCACTTT. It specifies CSAKDPGQGSNNSPLHF.

Here the CDR3 DNA reads TGCGCCAGCAGCTTATCAACGGGGCCCGACTATGGCTACACCTTC. Translating it yields CASSLSTGPDYGYTF. This chain joins TRBV5-1 and TRBJ1-2; D is perhaps TRBD1 (5 bases). V gave up 2 bases and J gave up 3 bases, with 14 bases separating them. The CDR3 sequence is 15 residues long. CDR1 and CDR2 (germline): SGHRS, YFSETQ.

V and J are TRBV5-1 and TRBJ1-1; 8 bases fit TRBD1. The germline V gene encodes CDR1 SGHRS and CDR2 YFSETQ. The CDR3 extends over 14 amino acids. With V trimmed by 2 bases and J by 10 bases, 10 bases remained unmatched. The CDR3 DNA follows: TGCGCCAGCAGCTTAGTAGGCAGGGGGCGCGGAGCTTTCTTT. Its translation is CASSLVGRGRGAFF.

CDR3 protein: CSASRNLGLVSSDEQFF. CDR3 sequence (DNA): TGCAGTGCTAGCAGGAACCTGGGACTAGTCAGCTCCGATGAGCAGTTCTTC. This sequence joins TRBV20-1 and TRBJ2-1; 8 positions match TRBD2. After removal of 3 bases from V and 8 bases from J, the junction contained 18 bases not matched to a gene. The CDR3 totals 17 residues. Germline values: CDR1 DFQATT, CDR2 SNEGSKA (reference sequence).

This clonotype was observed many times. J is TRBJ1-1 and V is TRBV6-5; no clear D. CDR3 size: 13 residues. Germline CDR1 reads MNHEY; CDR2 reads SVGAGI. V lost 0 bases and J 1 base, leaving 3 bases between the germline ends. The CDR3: CASSYSQNTEAFF. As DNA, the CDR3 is TGTGCCAGCAGTTACTCGCAGAACACTGAAGCTTTCTTT.

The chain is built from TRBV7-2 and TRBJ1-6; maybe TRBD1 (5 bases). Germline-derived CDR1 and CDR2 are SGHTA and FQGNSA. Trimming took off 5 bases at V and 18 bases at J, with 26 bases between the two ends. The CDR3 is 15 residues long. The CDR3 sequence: CASSQRGSFSGANHF. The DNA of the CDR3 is TGTGCCAGCAGCCAACGGGGCAGCTTCTCTGGGGCCAACCACTTT.

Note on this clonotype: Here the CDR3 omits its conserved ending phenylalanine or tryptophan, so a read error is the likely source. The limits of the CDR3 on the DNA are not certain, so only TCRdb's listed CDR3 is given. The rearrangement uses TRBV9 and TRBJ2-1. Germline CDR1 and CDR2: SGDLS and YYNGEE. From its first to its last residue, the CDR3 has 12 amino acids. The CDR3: CASSVDAATYYV.

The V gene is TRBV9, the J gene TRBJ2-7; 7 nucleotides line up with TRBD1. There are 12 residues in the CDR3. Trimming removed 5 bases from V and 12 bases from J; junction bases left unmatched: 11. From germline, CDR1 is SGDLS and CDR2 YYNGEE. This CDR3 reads CASRTDRAEGYF. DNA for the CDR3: TGTGCCAGCAGGACAGACAGGGCCGAGGGGTACTTC.

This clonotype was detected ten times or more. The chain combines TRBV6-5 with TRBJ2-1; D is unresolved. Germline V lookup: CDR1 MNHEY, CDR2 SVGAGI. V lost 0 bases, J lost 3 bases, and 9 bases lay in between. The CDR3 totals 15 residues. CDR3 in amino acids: CASSYSRTDYNEQFF. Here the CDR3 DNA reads TGTGCCAGCAGTTACTCGCGGACCGACTACAATGAGCAGTTCTTC.

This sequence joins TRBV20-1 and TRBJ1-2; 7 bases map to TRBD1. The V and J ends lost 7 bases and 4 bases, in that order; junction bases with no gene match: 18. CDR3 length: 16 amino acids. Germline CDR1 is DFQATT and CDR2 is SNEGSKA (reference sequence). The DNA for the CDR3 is TGCAGTGTTCGTCCAGGGGGGAGGGAGACTAGCTATGGCTACACCTTC. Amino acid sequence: CSVRPGGRETSYGYTF.

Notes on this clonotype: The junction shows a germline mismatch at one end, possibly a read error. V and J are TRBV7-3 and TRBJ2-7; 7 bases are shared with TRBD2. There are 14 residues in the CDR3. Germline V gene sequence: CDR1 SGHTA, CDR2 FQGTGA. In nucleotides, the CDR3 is TGTGCCAGCAGCGGGGGGGGGGTTGTTGCAGAGCAGCACTTC. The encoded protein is CASSGGGVVAEQHF.